The 9 T cell receptor beta chains given below trace back to one sample, sequenced in a study of blood T cell repertoires in COVID-19. TCRdb's copy holds only in-frame clones and misses some; the assay was immunoSEQ multiplex PCR. In the table there are 90,000 to 100,000 clones, around nine tenths of which are singletons. The sample was peripheral blood. The receptors derive from a man aged 50 to 59 with acute or convalescent COVID-19.

The chain uses TRBV5-6 and TRBJ1-2, with 7 bases matching TRBD1. The CDR3 consists of 15 residues. The V segment lost 4 bases and the J segment 4 bases; nucleotides outside the gene matches: 10. Germline assignment: CDR1 SGHDT and CDR2 YYEEEE. In DNA form, the CDR3 reads TGTGCCAGCAGCACCCCCGGAGACAGGGTCTATGGCTACACCTTC. It encodes CASSTPGDRVYGYTF.

The chain employs TRBV27 and TRBJ2-7; 7 nucleotides agree with TRBD2. V gave up 7 bases and J gave up 6 bases; unmatched junction bases: 15. Germline V CDR1 and CDR2: MNHEY, SMNVEV (reference sequence). The CDR3 spans 15 residues. This CDR3 is CASNSVGSGGPEQYF. The CDR3 DNA is TGTGCCAGCAACTCTGTGGGGTCGGGAGGTCCCGAGCAGTACTTC.

The chain combines TRBV25-1 with TRBJ1-6; D not certain. V lost 3 bases to trimming and J lost 12 bases, with 12 bases between them. The CDR3 is 13 residues long. CDR1 MGHDK and CDR2 SYGVNS come from the germline V gene. CDR3 nucleotide sequence: TGTGCCAGCAGTGAGGCAGTATTCCTACCCCTCCACTTT. This codes for CASSEAVFLPLHF.

V gene TRBV3-1 (or the pseudogene TRBV3-2) combines with J gene TRBJ1-5, with no clear D. Trimming pared 3 bases from V and 6 bases from J, leaving 12 bases between. The CDR3 spans 14 residues. Germline V CDR1 and CDR2: LGHDT, YNNKEL (reference sequence). In nucleotides, the CDR3 is TGTGCCAGCAGCCACCTGGGCGGGAGTCAGCCCCAGCATTTT. Its protein is CASSHLGGSQPQHF.

The CDR3 coding sequence is TGTGCCAGCAGTCAGACACATGGGGAGACCCAGTACTTC. It encodes CASSQTHGETQYF. The rearrangement uses TRBV7-8 and TRBJ2-5, with D unresolved. The germline V and J ends were trimmed by 6 bases and 5 bases, with 13 bases remaining between them. The CDR3 is made up of 13 amino acids. Germline V gives CDR1 SGHVS, CDR2 FQNEAQ.

The chain joins TRBV7-9 to TRBJ2-3; 7 positions match TRBD2. In germline, CDR1 is SEHNR, CDR2 FQNEAQ (reference sequence). V was clipped by 3 bases and J by 2 bases; unmatched bases: 5. This CDR3 region has 15 residues. The chain's CDR3 is CASSFTSADTDTQYF. CDR3 DNA sequence: TGTGCCAGCAGCTTTACTAGCGCAGACACAGATACGCAGTATTTT.

The table lists this clone with a few counts. This sequence joins TRBV18 and TRBJ2-2; 7 bases map to TRBD2. Germline trimming cut 0 bases from V and 3 bases from J; bases unmatched to any gene: 4. Germline lookup yields CDR1 KGHSH and CDR2 LQKENI. This CDR3 is 16 amino acids long. Here the CDR3 reads CASSPPSLADTGELFF. For the CDR3, the DNA is TGTGCCAGCTCACCACCGTCCCTAGCGGACACCGGGGAGCTGTTTTTT.

The V and J genes are TRBV5-4 and TRBJ2-2, with 10 bases identical to TRBD1. Trimming took 0 bases from V and 7 from J; bases not matched to a gene: 6. The CDR3 extends over 16 amino acids. Germline V gene data show CDR1 as SGHNT and CDR2 as YYREEE (reference sequence). The DNA of the CDR3 is TGTGCCAGCAGCTTGGGACAGGGGGCGATAAACGGGGAGCTGTTTTTT. It specifies CASSLGQGAINGELFF.

The V gene is TRBV2, the J gene TRBJ1-6; TRBD1 aligns across 9 bases. V was clipped by 6 bases and J by 9 bases; unmatched bases: 12. The CDR3 contains 16 residues. The germline V gene encodes CDR1 SNHLY and CDR2 FYNNEI. This CDR3 is CASRVPDRGESSPLHF. The CDR3 DNA reads TGTGCCAGCAGAGTACCGGACAGGGGAGAGAGTTCACCCCTCCACTTT.